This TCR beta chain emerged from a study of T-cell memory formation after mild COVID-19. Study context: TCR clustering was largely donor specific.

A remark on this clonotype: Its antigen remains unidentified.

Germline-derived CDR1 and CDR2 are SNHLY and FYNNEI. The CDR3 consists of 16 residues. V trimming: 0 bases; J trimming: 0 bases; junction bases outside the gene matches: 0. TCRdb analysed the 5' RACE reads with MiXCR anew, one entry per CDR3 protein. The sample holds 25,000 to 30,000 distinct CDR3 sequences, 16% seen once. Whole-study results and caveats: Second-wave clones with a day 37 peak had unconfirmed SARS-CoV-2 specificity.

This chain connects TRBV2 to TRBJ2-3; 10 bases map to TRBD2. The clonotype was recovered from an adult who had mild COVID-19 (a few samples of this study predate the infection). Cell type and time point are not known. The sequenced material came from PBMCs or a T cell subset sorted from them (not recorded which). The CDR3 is CASSEAGLASTDTQYF. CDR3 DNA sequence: TGTGCCAGCAGTGAAGCGGGACTAGCGAGCACAGATACGCAGTATTTT.